The present entry profiles one T cell receptor (beta chain) with its context. The antigen is unknown. The sample originates from a study of cytomegalovirus exposure and HLA in healthy donors. Study results and limitations: Subsequent analysis of the 120 or so validation repertoires found a tendency for first-cohort TCR clusters to co-occur. The classifier, whose performance was assessed in both the original and validation cohorts, reportedly diagnosed cytomegalovirus status with high specificity and sensitivity.

Produced via immunoSEQ multiplex PCR; TCRdb's table is partial and in-frame only. The table shows 90,000 to 150,000 clones, with under 90% occurring only once. This TCR came from a woman aged 25 to 45 in good health and CMV-seronegative. The material sequenced was PBMCs.

CDR3 amino acids: CASSDGLSNYGYTF. CDR3 sequence (DNA): TGTGCCAGCAGCGACGGACTGAGTAACTATGGCTACACCTTC. The chain uses TRBV11-3 and TRBJ1-2; D gene ambiguous. With 5 bases removed from V and 1 base from J, the gap between germline ends came to 11 bases. Germline V gives CDR1 SGHNT, CDR2 YENEEA. This CDR3 has 14 residues. Full variable domain (remainder filled in from reference TRBV11-3 and TRBJ1-2): EAGVVQSPRYKIIEKKQPVAFWCNPISGHNTLYWYLQNLGQGPELLIRYENEEAVDDSQLPKDRFSAERLKGVDSTLKIQPAELGDSAVYLCASSDGLSNYGYTFGSGTRLTVV.